This T cell receptor beta chain was identified during a study of T cells in localized non-small cell lung cancer. Remarks on this clone: Its antigen is unidentified.

The repertoire was sequenced with immunoSEQ multiplex PCR; TCRdb's copy has only in-frame clones and lacks some. Among 65,000 to 95,000 clones listed, over 60% were seen once. Study results and limitations: Elevated circulating T cell density in blood was associated with longer overall survival. The study detected a median about 57 of the top 100 tumor clones in adjacent lung. Clonality peaked in uninvolved adjacent lung rather than tumor.

V was cut by 6 bases and J by 5 bases, with 10 bases left in between. Looked up from germline, CDR1 is LNHDA and CDR2 is SQIVND (reference sequence). The CDR3 is made up of 12 amino acids. V usage is TRBV19 and J usage is TRBJ1-2; D remains ambiguous. The sample was PBMCs, taken before any cancer treatment. The sequence was collected from a man between 40 and 69 years old with stage II squamous cell lung carcinoma. CDR3 sequence reads: CASSTRRYGYTF. The CDR3 DNA reads as TGTGCCAGTAGCACCCGAAGATATGGCTACACCTTC.